This T cell receptor (beta chain) stems from a study of T cells after yellow fever vaccination. Broader study findings: Clones from primary vaccination mostly reappeared after the booster (roughly 95% CD4, under 90% CD8).

Worth noting for this clonotype: The antigen is undetermined.

Trimming stripped 4 bases from V and 4 bases from J, with 10 bases between. This CDR3 has 13 residues. Germline CDR1 is MNHEY and CDR2 is SVGEGT. MiXCR, applied by TCRdb to the 5' RACE reads, yields one record per CDR3 protein. The sample records 450,000 to 650,000 distinct CDR3 sequences, less than 25% being singletons. V is TRBV6-2 or TRBV6-3 and J is TRBJ1-2; D remains ambiguous. Sequenced material: PBMCs, taken less than 25 days after the first yellow fever vaccination. The clonotype comes from a man aged 18 to 35 who received the YFV17D yellow fever vaccine. The CDR3 DNA reads TGTGCCAGCAGTTTTCAAGGAGCCTATGGCTACACCTTC. It is translated as CASSFQGAYGYTF.